This is a list of T cell receptor beta chains from one sample in a study of human T cells and chemical hapten exposure. TCRdb recomputed calls from the RACE reads with MiXCR, one row per CDR3 protein. The table has tens of thousands of distinct CDR3 sequences, about a tenth seen once; the top ten hold 6.5% to 8.5%. The sequenced sample was whole blood, obtained in connection with sensitization to the hapten diphenylcyclopropenone (DPC). Receptors were obtained from a woman between 50 and 59 years old with alopecia areata. Some clones in this sample may be carry-over from other donors' samples. The CDR3 runs from the conserved cysteine through the conserved F or W. The D gene is left open where the match is weak. Clone size is given for some rows only: seen once, a few or many times, or a class if the clone is expanded.

v_call	d_call	clone_size	j_call	cdr3_nt	cdr3_aa
TRBV9	-	-	TRBJ1-1	TGTGCCAGCAGCGTAGGGACAAATCCTGAAGCTTTCTTT	CASSVGTNPEAFF
TRBV18	-	-	TRBJ1-1	TGTGCCAGCTCACCTAGGACAGACGGTGAAGCTTTCTTT	CASSPRTDGEAFF
TRBV5-4	-	few	TRBJ2-3	TGTGCCAGCAGCCTGGCTAGGGGGATCACAGATACGCAGTATTTT	CASSLARGITDTQYF
TRBV5-4	-	many	TRBJ2-5	TGTGCCAGCAGCTTGGCAGGGACCCAAGAGACCCAGTACTTC	CASSLAGTQETQYF
TRBV7-3	TRBD2	many	TRBJ2-7	TGTGCCAGCAGCTTGGAGGGGACTAGCGGGGCCTACGAGCAGTACTTC	CASSLEGTSGAYEQYF
TRBV6-1	-	few	TRBJ2-1	TGTGCCAGCAGTCCCTCGGCCTTTTCCTCCTACAATGAGCAGTTCTTC	CASSPSAFSSYNEQFF
TRBV11-3	-	few	TRBJ2-1	TGTGCCAGCAGCAACCTTTACAATGAGCAGTTCTTC	CASSNLYNEQFF
TRBV4-1	TRBD2	few	TRBJ2-1	TGCGCCAGCAGCCAAGAGTCTGCGTCTAGCGGTTACAATGAGCAGTTCTTC	CASSQESASSGYNEQFF
TRBV20-1	-	many	TRBJ2-1	TGCAGTGCTAGAGGCCCTAGCTTGAATGAGCAGTTCTTC	CSARGPSLNEQFF
TRBV27	-	many	TRBJ2-7	TGTGCCAGCAGTCCAAGCTCCGATAGAGTGCAGTACTTC	CASSPSSDRVQYF
TRBV18	-	many	TRBJ2-5	TGTGCCAGCTCACCGTATACATCGCAAGAGACCCAGTACTTC	CASSPYTSQETQYF
TRBV18	TRBD1	many	TRBJ1-4	TGTGCCAGCTCACCAACGATATTACAGGGGTTCCCTGAAAAACTGTTTTTT	CASSPTILQGFPEKLFF
TRBV3-1	-	-	TRBJ2-3	TGTGCCAGCAGCCCCACCGCTGATACGCAGTATTTT	CASSPTADTQYF
TRBV6-6	-	few	TRBJ2-5	TGTGCCACCCTGCTGCGGATACAAGAGACCCAGTACTTC	CATLLRIQETQYF